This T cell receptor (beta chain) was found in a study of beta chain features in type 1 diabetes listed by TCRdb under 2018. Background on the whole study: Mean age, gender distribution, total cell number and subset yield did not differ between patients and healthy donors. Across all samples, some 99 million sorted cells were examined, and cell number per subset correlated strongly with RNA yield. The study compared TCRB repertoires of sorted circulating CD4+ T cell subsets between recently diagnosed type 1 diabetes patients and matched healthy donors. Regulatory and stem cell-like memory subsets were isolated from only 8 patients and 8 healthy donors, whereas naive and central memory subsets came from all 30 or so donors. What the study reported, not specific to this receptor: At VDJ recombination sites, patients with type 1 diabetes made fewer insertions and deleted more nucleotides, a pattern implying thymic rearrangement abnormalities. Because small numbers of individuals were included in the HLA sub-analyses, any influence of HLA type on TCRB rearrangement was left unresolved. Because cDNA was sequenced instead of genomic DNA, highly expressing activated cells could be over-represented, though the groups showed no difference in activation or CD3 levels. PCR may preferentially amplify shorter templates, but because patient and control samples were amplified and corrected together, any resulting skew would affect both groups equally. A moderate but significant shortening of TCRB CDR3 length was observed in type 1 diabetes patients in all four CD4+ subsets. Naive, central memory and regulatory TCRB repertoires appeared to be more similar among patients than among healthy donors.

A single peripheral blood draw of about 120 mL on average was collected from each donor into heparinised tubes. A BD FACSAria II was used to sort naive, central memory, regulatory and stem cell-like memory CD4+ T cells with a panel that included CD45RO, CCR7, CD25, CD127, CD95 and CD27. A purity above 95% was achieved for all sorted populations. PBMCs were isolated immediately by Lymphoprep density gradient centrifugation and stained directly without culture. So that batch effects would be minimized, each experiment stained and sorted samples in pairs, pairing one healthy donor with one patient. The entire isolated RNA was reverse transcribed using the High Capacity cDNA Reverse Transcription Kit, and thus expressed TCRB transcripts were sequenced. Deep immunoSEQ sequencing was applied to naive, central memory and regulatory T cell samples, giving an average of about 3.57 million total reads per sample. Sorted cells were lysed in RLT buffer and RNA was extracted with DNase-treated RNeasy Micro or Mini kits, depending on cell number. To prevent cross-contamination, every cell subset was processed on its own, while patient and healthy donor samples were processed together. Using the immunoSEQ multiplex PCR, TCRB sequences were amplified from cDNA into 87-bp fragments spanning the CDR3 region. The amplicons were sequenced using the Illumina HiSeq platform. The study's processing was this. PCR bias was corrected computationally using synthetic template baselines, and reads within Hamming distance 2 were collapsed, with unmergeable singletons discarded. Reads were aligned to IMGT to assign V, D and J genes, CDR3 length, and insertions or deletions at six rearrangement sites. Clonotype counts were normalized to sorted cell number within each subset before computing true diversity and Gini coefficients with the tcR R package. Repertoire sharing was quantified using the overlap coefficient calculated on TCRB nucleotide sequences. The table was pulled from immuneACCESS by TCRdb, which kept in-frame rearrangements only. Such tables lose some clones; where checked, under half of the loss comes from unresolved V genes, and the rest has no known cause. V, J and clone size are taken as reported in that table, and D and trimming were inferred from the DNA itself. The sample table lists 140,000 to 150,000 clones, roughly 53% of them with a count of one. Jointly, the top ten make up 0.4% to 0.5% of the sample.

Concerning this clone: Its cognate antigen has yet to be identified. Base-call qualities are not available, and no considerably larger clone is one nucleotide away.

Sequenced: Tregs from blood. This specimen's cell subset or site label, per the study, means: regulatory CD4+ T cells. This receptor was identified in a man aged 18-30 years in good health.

The DNA is TGTGCCAGCAGACCCAGCGATGCAGAGTTTAACACTGAAGCTTTCTTT. This codes for CASRPSDAEFNTEAFF. This sequence uses TRBV28 and TRBJ1-1; no D gene can be assigned with confidence. The CDR3 spans 16 residues, from the cysteine through the phenylalanine. The sequence is cut down to CDR3 DNA, 48 bases in frame from base 1. Taken from the germline V gene, the CDR1 and CDR2 loops are MDHEN and SYDVKM. Relative to germline, V is 6 bases shorter and J is 2 bases shorter, with 19 bases between their ends.